This TCR beta chain derives from a study of blood T cell repertoires in COVID-19 (dated by TCRdb to about 2020). Regarding the study in general: Samples from collaborators originated in the United States, Italy and Spain and spanned both the acute and convalescent phases of COVID-19. The material from the prospective study consisted of cDNA or gDNA derived from T cells, B-cell-depleted T cells, or PBMCs. The repertoires were released in a freely available public database intended as a resource for research on the immune response to SARS-CoV-2. Samples came from the ongoing ImmuneRACE study (first 160 participants) plus 1,254 subjects from 6 global collaborators. Where HLA class I and class II types were available, the types were taken from metadata supplied by the sample provider, not from assay-based typing. Subjects who had been exposed to COVID-19, were actively infected with it, or had recovered from it provided the deeply sampled blood TCRbeta repertoires that made up the dataset. A de-identified subject ID, COVID-19 status, age in years and sex were almost always included in the sample metadata. Paper-wide results and their limitations: How much clinical and demographic metadata was included differed by source and by participant, and the metadata was provided uncurated.

TCRbeta CDR3 regions were amplified from genomic DNA using the immunoSEQ Assay, a bias-controlled multiplex PCR. On the study's bioinformatics: The number of nucleated cells in each sample was estimated from the amplification of reference gene primers within the assay. Sequence reads were collapsed and filtered to measure the absolute abundance of every unique TCRbeta CDR3 rearrangement. For each sample, productive Simpson clonality was calculated by taking the square root of Simpson's diversity index across productive rearrangements. TCRdb limited this immuneACCESS table to in-frame rearrangements with V and J called. A share of clones is missing; checked studies link under half to unresolved V genes, and the rest is unexplained. The V and J calls and clone size are taken from that table; D and trimming were inferred from the DNA. A total of 150,000 to 200,000 clones appear in this sample, roughly 82% of them only once. Over 7% of the sample lies in the top ten.

Regarding this clone: The specificity of this receptor is unknown. Base qualities are missing; no much larger clone stands one base away.

Participants in the prospective study were aged about 18 to 100 years, lived in 20 to 30 United States geographic areas, and enrolled through a virtual design. In the prospective study, participants were assigned to cohorts based on the clinical history participants reported in a screening survey and a study questionnaire. ImmuneRACE Cohort 3 recovered participants were defined by two consecutive negative NP/OP PCR tests, healthcare professional clearance, or symptom resolution. Mobile phlebotomists in the prospective study collected whole blood, serum and a nasopharyngeal or oropharyngeal swab from every participant. Prospective study participants could optionally give additional blood draws and questionnaires over an approximately two-month period. Blood samples from the prospective study were shipped frozen or at room temperature prior to DNA extraction. The CDR1 and CDR2 encoded by the germline V gene are MNHEY and SVGAGI. Reading from cysteine to phenylalanine, the CDR3 counts 15 amino acids. The read is trimmed to its CDR3 DNA, 45 bases read in frame from base 1. Germline trimming: 6 bases from V, 1 base from J; junction bases outside gene matches: 7.

The rearranged segments are TRBV6-5 and TRBJ2-5, with 8 bases matching TRBD1. The TCR sequence derives from a woman aged 25-40 years who had recovered from COVID-19. The sequenced sample consisted of PBMCs or T cells enriched from blood (not recorded which). In nucleotides, the sequence is TGTGCCAGCAGCACACGGACAGGGTTCCAAGAGACCCAGTACTTC. This sequence encodes CASSTRTGFQETQYF.